These T cell receptor beta chains were read from a single sample in a study of post-analysis software for immune sequencing data. Via MiXCR, TCRdb re-called the PCR reads, giving one row per CDR3 protein. The data contain 800,000 to 950,000 distinct CDR3 sequences, approximately 53% of them seen just once; the ten biggest clones take up 4% to 5.5%. The source material was blood. All receptors come from a girl aged 10 to 17 with multiple sclerosis. The CDR3 runs from the conserved cysteine through the conserved F or W. Each record gives: V gene, D gene, J gene, clone size, CDR3 protein, CDR3 DNA. A D gene is named only where the DNA matches it firmly. Clone size appears in some rows only: once, few, many, or a class for an expanded clone.

V gene: TRBV2
D gene: NA
J gene: TRBJ2-1
clone size: NA
CDR3 protein: CASSGQDKGLVF
CDR3 DNA: TGTGCCAGCAGTGGTCAGGACAAGGGACTGGTCTTC

V gene: TRBV7-3
D gene: NA
J gene: TRBJ1-1
clone size: NA
CDR3 protein: CASSLRGGSVNTEAFF
CDR3 DNA: TGTGCCAGCAGCTTAAGAGGGGGTTCCGTGAACACTGAAGCTTTCTTT

V gene: TRBV5-1
D gene: NA
J gene: TRBJ2-5
clone size: NA
CDR3 protein: CASSLEAKETQYF
CDR3 DNA: TGCGCCAGCAGCTTAGAAGCTAAGGAGACCCAGTACTTC

V gene: TRBV2
D gene: NA
J gene: TRBJ2-3
clone size: once
CDR3 protein: CASSGETDTQYF
CDR3 DNA: TGTGCCAGCAGTGGGGAGACAGATACGCAGTATTTT

V gene: TRBV20-1
D gene: NA
J gene: TRBJ2-7
clone size: few
CDR3 protein: CSATDLDGQYF
CDR3 DNA: TGCAGTGCTACAGATCTCGATGGGCAGTACTTC

V gene: TRBV29-1
D gene: TRBD1
J gene: TRBJ2-5
clone size: NA
CDR3 protein: CSGGTGSGETQYF
CDR3 DNA: TGCAGCGGTGGGACAGGGTCTGGGGAGACCCAGTACTTC

V gene: TRBV12-3/TRBV12-4
D gene: NA
J gene: TRBJ2-7
clone size: NA
CDR3 protein: CASSHLTTYEQYF
CDR3 DNA: TGTGCCAGCAGTCACCTGACAACCTACGAGCAGTACTTC

V gene: TRBV20-1
D gene: NA
J gene: TRBJ2-3
clone size: NA
CDR3 protein: CSARDKTLISSTDTQYF
CDR3 DNA: TGCAGTGCTAGAGATAAGACACTAATCTCTAGCACAGATACGCAGTATTTT

V gene: TRBV29-1
D gene: TRBD2
J gene: TRBJ2-7
clone size: NA
CDR3 protein: CSVTEVAGSDEQYF
CDR3 DNA: TGCAGCGTGACAGAAGTAGCGGGATCGGACGAGCAGTACTTC

V gene: TRBV5-1
D gene: NA
J gene: TRBJ2-5
clone size: few
CDR3 protein: CASSFGRQGAETQYF
CDR3 DNA: TGCGCCAGCAGCTTCGGGAGACAGGGTGCAGAGACCCAGTACTTC

V gene: TRBV20-1
D gene: TRBD2
J gene: TRBJ2-7
clone size: few
CDR3 protein: CSASPAGPLSYEQYF
CDR3 DNA: TGCAGTGCTAGCCCAGCGGGGCCTTTAAGCTACGAGCAGTACTTC

V gene: TRBV5-6
D gene: NA
J gene: TRBJ2-1
clone size: once
CDR3 protein: CASSGGSERPYNEQFF
CDR3 DNA: TGTGCCAGCAGTGGGGGCAGTGAGCGGCCATACAATGAGCAGTTCTTC

V gene: TRBV20-1
D gene: NA
J gene: TRBJ2-1
clone size: NA
CDR3 protein: CSARPQNEQFF
CDR3 DNA: TGCAGTGCTCGACCCCAGAATGAGCAGTTCTTC

V gene: TRBV7-9
D gene: NA
J gene: TRBJ2-1
clone size: NA
CDR3 protein: CASRSGGTVLGNEQFF
CDR3 DNA: TGTGCCAGCAGGAGCGGAGGGACAGTCCTGGGAAATGAGCAGTTCTTC

V gene: TRBV20-1
D gene: TRBD1
J gene: TRBJ2-7
clone size: NA
CDR3 protein: CSASGTGAAYEQYF
CDR3 DNA: TGCAGTGCTAGCGGGACAGGGGCTGCTTACGAGCAGTACTTC

V gene: TRBV20-1
D gene: NA
J gene: TRBJ2-5
clone size: few
CDR3 protein: CSAKSQETQYF
CDR3 DNA: TGCAGTGCTAAGAGTCAAGAGACCCAGTACTTC

V gene: TRBV25-1
D gene: NA
J gene: TRBJ1-1
clone size: NA
CDR3 protein: CASSGSGPNTEAFF
CDR3 DNA: TGTGCCAGCAGCGGGTCGGGGCCGAACACTGAAGCTTTCTTT

V gene: TRBV5-1
D gene: TRBD2
J gene: TRBJ2-1
clone size: few
CDR3 protein: CASSFGLAGGGSYNEQFF
CDR3 DNA: TGCGCCAGCAGCTTTGGACTAGCGGGAGGGGGGTCCTACAATGAGCAGTTCTTC

V gene: TRBV11-2
D gene: NA
J gene: TRBJ2-1
clone size: once
CDR3 protein: CASSLSARDNEQFF
CDR3 DNA: TGTGCCAGCAGCTTATCCGCCAGGGACAATGAGCAGTTCTTC

V gene: TRBV3-1
D gene: NA
J gene: TRBJ2-1
clone size: few
CDR3 protein: CASSQVGAGLYNEQFF
CDR3 DNA: TGTGCCAGCAGCCAAGTGGGTGCAGGTTTATACAATGAGCAGTTCTTC

V gene: TRBV12-3/TRBV12-4
D gene: TRBD2
J gene: TRBJ2-1
clone size: NA
CDR3 protein: CASSSPTSGSLNEQFF
CDR3 DNA: TGTGCCAGCAGTTCTCCGACTAGCGGGAGCCTCAATGAGCAGTTCTTC

V gene: TRBV7-6
D gene: TRBD2
J gene: TRBJ2-5
clone size: NA
CDR3 protein: CASSLLAGAHNEQYF
CDR3 DNA: TGTGCCAGCAGCTTATTAGCGGGGGCCCACAATGAGCAGTACTTC

V gene: TRBV20-1
D gene: TRBD1
J gene: TRBJ1-1
clone size: NA
CDR3 protein: CSARGQLFSTEAFF
CDR3 DNA: TGCAGTGCTAGGGGACAGTTATTTTCCACTGAAGCTTTCTTT

V gene: TRBV7-6
D gene: NA
J gene: TRBJ2-7
clone size: few
CDR3 protein: CASSLRNSGEQYF
CDR3 DNA: TGTGCCAGCAGCCTCAGGAATTCCGGCGAGCAGTACTTC

V gene: TRBV5-1
D gene: TRBD2
J gene: TRBJ2-7
clone size: NA
CDR3 protein: CASSVDPGGSYEQYF
CDR3 DNA: TGCGCCAGCAGCGTCGATCCGGGAGGATCCTACGAGCAGTACTTC

V gene: TRBV7-2
D gene: NA
J gene: TRBJ2-1
clone size: NA
CDR3 protein: CASSLAGTSNHNEQFF
CDR3 DNA: TGTGCCAGCAGCTTAGCCGGGACCAGTAACCACAATGAGCAGTTCTTC

V gene: TRBV20-1
D gene: TRBD1
J gene: TRBJ2-5
clone size: NA
CDR3 protein: CSAVTGAGETQYF
CDR3 DNA: TGCAGTGCTGTAACAGGGGCAGGAGAGACCCAGTACTTC

V gene: TRBV27
D gene: NA
J gene: TRBJ2-7
clone size: NA
CDR3 protein: CASSLMGANYEQYF
CDR3 DNA: TGTGCCAGCAGTTTAATGGGGGCCAACTACGAGCAGTACTTC

V gene: TRBV7-8
D gene: NA
J gene: TRBJ1-5
clone size: NA
CDR3 protein: CASSRDTLWQPQHF
CDR3 DNA: TGTGCCAGCAGCCGGGACACGTTATGGCAGCCCCAGCATTTT

V gene: TRBV7-9
D gene: NA
J gene: TRBJ1-2
clone size: NA
CDR3 protein: CASSLADGDYGYTF
CDR3 DNA: TGTGCCAGCAGCTTAGCGGACGGAGACTATGGCTACACCTTC

V gene: TRBV29-1
D gene: TRBD1
J gene: TRBJ2-6
clone size: NA
CDR3 protein: CSVDIGGTGGAGANVLTF
CDR3 DNA: TGCAGCGTTGACATTGGAGGGACAGGGGGCGCTGGGGCCAACGTCCTGACTTTC

V gene: TRBV11-1
D gene: NA
J gene: TRBJ2-1
clone size: NA
CDR3 protein: CASSLGAGLSYNEQFF
CDR3 DNA: TGCGCCAGCAGCTTAGGAGCGGGCCTCTCCTACAATGAGCAGTTCTTC

V gene: TRBV20-1
D gene: NA
J gene: TRBJ2-3
clone size: NA
CDR3 protein: CSAPSQGASTDTQYF
CDR3 DNA: TGCAGTGCTCCATCACAGGGAGCTAGCACAGATACGCAGTATTTT

V gene: TRBV7-2
D gene: NA
J gene: TRBJ1-2
clone size: NA
CDR3 protein: CASSPRPRTGYTF
CDR3 DNA: TGTGCCAGCAGCCCACGGCCGCGGACTGGCTACACCTTC

V gene: TRBV4-2
D gene: NA
J gene: TRBJ1-5
clone size: few
CDR3 protein: CASSQDQGSRNQPQHF
CDR3 DNA: TGTGCCAGCAGCCAAGATCAGGGTTCAAGGAATCAGCCCCAGCATTTT

V gene: TRBV10-3
D gene: TRBD2
J gene: TRBJ2-1
clone size: NA
CDR3 protein: CAISETFSGRAGNEQFF
CDR3 DNA: TGTGCCATCAGTGAGACTTTTAGCGGGAGGGCCGGGAATGAGCAGTTCTTC

V gene: TRBV20-1
D gene: NA
J gene: TRBJ2-5
clone size: NA
CDR3 protein: CSARDGAEETQYF
CDR3 DNA: TGCAGTGCTAGAGATGGGGCGGAAGAGACCCAGTACTTC

V gene: TRBV5-5
D gene: TRBD2
J gene: TRBJ2-1
clone size: NA
CDR3 protein: CASSLAGSSGAYNEQFF
CDR3 DNA: TGTGCCAGCAGCTTGGCAGGGTCTAGCGGGGCATACAATGAGCAGTTCTTC

V gene: TRBV12-3/TRBV12-4
D gene: NA
J gene: TRBJ2-2
clone size: NA
CDR3 protein: CASRQELYTGELFF
CDR3 DNA: TGTGCCAGCAGGCAAGAGCTATACACCGGGGAGCTGTTTTTT

V gene: TRBV2
D gene: NA
J gene: TRBJ2-7
clone size: NA
CDR3 protein: CASSESVYEQYF
CDR3 DNA: TGTGCCAGCAGTGAAAGCGTCTACGAGCAGTACTTC

V gene: TRBV12-3/TRBV12-4
D gene: NA
J gene: TRBJ1-5
clone size: NA
CDR3 protein: CASSLPGSNQPQHF
CDR3 DNA: TGTGCCAGCAGTCTCCCGGGCAGCAATCAGCCCCAGCATTTT

V gene: TRBV12-3/TRBV12-4
D gene: NA
J gene: TRBJ1-2
clone size: NA
CDR3 protein: CASSATGGGGYTF
CDR3 DNA: TGTGCCAGCAGTGCGACAGGCGGGGGTGGCTACACCTTC

V gene: TRBV29-1
D gene: TRBD1
J gene: TRBJ2-1
clone size: NA
CDR3 protein: CSVAGQGEQFF
CDR3 DNA: TGCAGCGTCGCCGGACAGGGCGAGCAGTTCTTC

V gene: TRBV19
D gene: TRBD1
J gene: TRBJ1-2
clone size: NA
CDR3 protein: CASTHQGARGYTF
CDR3 DNA: TGTGCCAGTACCCATCAGGGGGCGCGAGGCTACACCTTC

V gene: TRBV15
D gene: TRBD2
J gene: TRBJ2-1
clone size: NA
CDR3 protein: CATDGGAARENEQFF
CDR3 DNA: TGTGCCACCGACGGGGGGGCGGCGCGGGAGAATGAGCAGTTCTTC

V gene: TRBV18
D gene: NA
J gene: TRBJ1-2
clone size: NA
CDR3 protein: CASSHSIGYTF
CDR3 DNA: TGTGCCAGCTCACATTCGATTGGCTACACCTTC

V gene: TRBV27
D gene: NA
J gene: TRBJ2-7
clone size: NA
CDR3 protein: CASSLSPHLYEQYF
CDR3 DNA: TGTGCCAGCAGTTTGTCCCCCCATTTGTACGAGCAGTACTTC

V gene: TRBV6-4
D gene: NA
J gene: TRBJ2-3
clone size: NA
CDR3 protein: CASSPAVLSTDTQYF
CDR3 DNA: TGTGCCAGCAGCCCCGCAGTCTTGAGCACAGATACGCAGTATTTT

V gene: TRBV5-1
D gene: TRBD1
J gene: TRBJ1-5
clone size: NA
CDR3 protein: CASSFDRGANQPQHF
CDR3 DNA: TGCGCCAGCAGCTTTGACAGGGGGGCTAATCAGCCCCAGCATTTT

V gene: TRBV5-6
D gene: NA
J gene: TRBJ1-2
clone size: few
CDR3 protein: CASSLLPGDGYTF
CDR3 DNA: TGTGCCAGCAGCTTATTACCCGGGGACGGCTACACCTTC

V gene: TRBV20-1
D gene: TRBD1
J gene: TRBJ2-1
clone size: few
CDR3 protein: CSATRQGSYNEQFF
CDR3 DNA: TGCAGTGCTACCCGACAGGGCTCCTACAATGAGCAGTTCTTC

V gene: TRBV5-1
D gene: TRBD2
J gene: TRBJ2-1
clone size: NA
CDR3 protein: CASSSPVRALAGVRYNEQFF
CDR3 DNA: TGCGCCAGCAGCTCCCCGGTGAGGGCACTAGCGGGAGTACGGTACAATGAGCAGTTCTTC

V gene: TRBV14
D gene: NA
J gene: TRBJ2-4
clone size: few
CDR3 protein: CASSQGSQEQYF
CDR3 DNA: TGTGCCAGCAGCCAAGGCAGCCAAGAGCAGTACTTC

V gene: TRBV20-1
D gene: NA
J gene: TRBJ2-1
clone size: NA
CDR3 protein: CSARGRTRILRNEQFF
CDR3 DNA: TGCAGTGCTAGGGGGAGGACAAGAATACTAAGGAATGAGCAGTTCTTC

V gene: TRBV7-2
D gene: NA
J gene: TRBJ1-5
clone size: NA
CDR3 protein: CASSPSLGGGNQPQHF
CDR3 DNA: TGTGCCAGCAGCCCGTCTTTGGGGGGTGGCAATCAGCCCCAGCATTTT

V gene: TRBV5-5
D gene: NA
J gene: TRBJ2-2
clone size: NA
CDR3 protein: CASSFDLLMAVTGELFF
CDR3 DNA: TGTGCCAGCAGCTTTGATCTACTCATGGCCGTAACCGGGGAGCTGTTTTTT

V gene: TRBV4-1
D gene: NA
J gene: TRBJ1-4
clone size: NA
CDR3 protein: CASSQGTRGTHEKLFF
CDR3 DNA: TGCGCCAGCAGCCAAGGGACGAGGGGGACCCATGAAAAACTGTTTTTT

V gene: TRBV20-1
D gene: NA
J gene: TRBJ2-4
clone size: NA
CDR3 protein: CSASPAGLAKNIQYF
CDR3 DNA: TGCAGTGCTAGCCCTGCGGGACTAGCCAAAAACATTCAGTACTTC

V gene: TRBV7-9
D gene: TRBD2
J gene: TRBJ2-7
clone size: NA
CDR3 protein: CASSHVGAGDYEQYF
CDR3 DNA: TGTGCCAGCAGCCACGTGGGTGCGGGGGATTACGAGCAGTACTTC

V gene: TRBV3-1
D gene: NA
J gene: TRBJ1-6
clone size: NA
CDR3 protein: CASSHGDSPLHF
CDR3 DNA: TGTGCCAGCAGCCATGGGGATTCACCCCTCCACTTT